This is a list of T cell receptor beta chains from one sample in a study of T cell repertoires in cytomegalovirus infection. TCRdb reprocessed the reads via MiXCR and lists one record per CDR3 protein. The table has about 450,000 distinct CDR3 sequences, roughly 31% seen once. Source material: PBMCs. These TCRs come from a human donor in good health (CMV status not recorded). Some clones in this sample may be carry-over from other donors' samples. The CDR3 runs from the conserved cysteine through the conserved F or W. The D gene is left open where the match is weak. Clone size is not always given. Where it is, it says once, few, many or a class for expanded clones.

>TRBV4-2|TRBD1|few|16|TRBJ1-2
TGTGCCAGCAGCCAAGCCCCCGCGACAGGGGGGGGTGGCTACACCTTC
CASSQAPATGGGGYTF
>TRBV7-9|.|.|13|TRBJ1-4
TGTGCCAGCAGCCGATCTGGGGTCGAAAAACTGTTTTTT
CASSRSGVEKLFF
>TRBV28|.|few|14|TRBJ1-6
TGTGCCAGCAGTTTATTTCGTACCAATTCACCCCTCCACTTT
CASSLFRTNSPLHF
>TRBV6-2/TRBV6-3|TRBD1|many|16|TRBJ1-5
TGTGCCAGCAGTCGTCCCCGACAGGGGGCCGTACAGCCCCAGCATTTT
CASSRPRQGAVQPQHF
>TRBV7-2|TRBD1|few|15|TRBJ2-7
TGTGCCAGCAGCTTAGCAGGGGGCGCTGAGGGCGAGCAGTACTTC
CASSLAGGAEGEQYF
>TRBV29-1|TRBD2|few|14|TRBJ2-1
TGCAGCGGCGTCCTAGCGGGGGGGCTTGGTGAGCAGTTCTTC
CSGVLAGGLGEQFF
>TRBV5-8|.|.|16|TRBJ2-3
TGTGCCAGCAGTTTTTACGCCTCAGGCCAGACAGATACGCAGTATTTT
CASSFYASGQTDTQYF
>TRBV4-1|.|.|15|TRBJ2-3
TGCGCCAGCAGCCAAGTAGGCAGGGTCGGCGATACGCAGTATTTT
CASSQVGRVGDTQYF
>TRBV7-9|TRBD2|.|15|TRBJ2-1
TGTGCCAGCAGCCCTACTAGCGGGGCCTCGGATGAGCAGTTCTTC
CASSPTSGASDEQFF
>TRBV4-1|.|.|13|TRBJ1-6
TGCGCCAGCAGCCTTCCGTCGGATTCACCCCTCCACTTT
CASSLPSDSPLHF
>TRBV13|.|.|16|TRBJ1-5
TGTGCCAGCAGCTTAGGTGTGAGTCAGAGCAATCAGCCCCAGCATTTT
CASSLGVSQSNQPQHF
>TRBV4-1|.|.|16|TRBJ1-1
TGTGCCAGCAGCCAAGACCCCACGGGGTTTCGCACTGAAGCTTTCTTT
CASSQDPTGFRTEAFF
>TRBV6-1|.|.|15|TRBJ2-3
TGTGCCAGCAGTGAAGGGGGAGGAGGCACAGATACGCAGTATTTT
CASSEGGGGTDTQYF
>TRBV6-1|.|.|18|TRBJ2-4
TGTGCCAGCAGTGAAGAGAGGGTGGGGGGGCTAGCCAAAAACATTCAGTACTTC
CASSEERVGGLAKNIQYF
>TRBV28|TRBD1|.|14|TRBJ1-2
TGTGCCAGCAGAACCTTGACAGGGGACTATGGCTACACCTTC
CASRTLTGDYGYTF
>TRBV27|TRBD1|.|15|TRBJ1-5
TGTGCCAGCAGCTTGACAGGGTTAGCAAATCAGCCCCAGCATTTT
CASSLTGLANQPQHF
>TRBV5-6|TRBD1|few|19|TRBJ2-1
TGTGCCAGCAGCTTAGCCGGGACAGGGTATGTATGGTCCTACAATGAGCAGTTCTTC
CASSLAGTGYVWSYNEQFF
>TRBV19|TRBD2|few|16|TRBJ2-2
TGTGCCAGTAGTCCCAGGAGCGGGGTGAACACCGGGGAGCTGTTTTTT
CASSPRSGVNTGELFF
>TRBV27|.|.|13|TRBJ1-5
TGTGCCAGCAGACAGTTTAGCAATCAGCCCCAGCATTTT
CASRQFSNQPQHF
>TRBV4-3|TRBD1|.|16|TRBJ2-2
TGCGCCAGCAGCCAAGTTTCGGCAGGGGGCACCGGGGAGCTGTTTTTT
CASSQVSAGGTGELFF
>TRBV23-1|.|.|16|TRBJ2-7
TGCGCCAGCAGTCAATATCGAGGAAAGGGGCGGACCGAGCAGTACTTC
CASSQYRGKGRTEQYF
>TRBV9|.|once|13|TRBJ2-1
TGTGCCAGCAGCGTAGGGCTAGCCCCCGGGAGGTTCTTC
CASSVGLAPGRFF
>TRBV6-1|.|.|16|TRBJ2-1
TGTGCCAGCAGTGAACGTGGCGGGGCGTCCTACAATGAGCAGTTATTC
CASSERGGASYNEQLF
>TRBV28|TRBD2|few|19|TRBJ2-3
TGTGCCAGCAGTTTAACAGCTAGCGGGGACATCACGGGCGCAGATACGCAGTATTTT
CASSLTASGDITGADTQYF
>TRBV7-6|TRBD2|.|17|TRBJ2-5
TGTGCCAGCAGCCCAATAGCGGGGGGGCCTACCCAAGAGACCCAGTACTTC
CASSPIAGGPTQETQYF
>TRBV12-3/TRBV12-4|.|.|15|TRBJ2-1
TGTGCCAGCAGTTTCAATGGACAGTCCTACAATGAGCAGTTCTTC
CASSFNGQSYNEQFF
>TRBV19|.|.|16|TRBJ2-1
TGTGCCAGTAGTATAGATTCCGGGACTCACTACAATGAGCAGTTCTTC
CASSIDSGTHYNEQFF
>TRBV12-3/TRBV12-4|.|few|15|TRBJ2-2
TGTGCCAGCAGTAGACGAGGGGGGCCCGGCGGGGAGCTGTTTTTT
CASSRRGGPGGELFF
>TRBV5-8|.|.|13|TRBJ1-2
TGTGCCAGCAGCCCGTCAGTCAACTATGGCTACACCTTC
CASSPSVNYGYTF
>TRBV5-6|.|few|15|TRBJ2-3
TGTGCCAGCAGCTTGGGGGCCACTAGCACAGATACGCAGTATTTT
CASSLGATSTDTQYF
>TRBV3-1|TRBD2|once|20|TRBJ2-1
TGTGCCAGCAGCCAAGCCGGGACTAGCGGGGGACCCAGCTCCTACAATGAGCAGTTCTTC
CASSQAGTSGGPSSYNEQFF
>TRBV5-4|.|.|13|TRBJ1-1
TGTGCCAGCCACGGGCGAGGGGGCACTGAAGCTTTCTTT
CASHGRGGTEAFF
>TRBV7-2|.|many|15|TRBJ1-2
TGTGCCAGCAGCTTACAGGGGATTGTATTCAATGGCTACACCTTC
CASSLQGIVFNGYTF
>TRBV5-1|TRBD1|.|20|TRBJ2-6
TGCGCCAGCAGCTCACCAAAACAGGGGGCTAAAAACTCTGGGGCCAACGTCCTGACTTTC
CASSSPKQGAKNSGANVLTF
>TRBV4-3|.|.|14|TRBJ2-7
TGCGCCTGCAGACAAGCGTTCCCGAGCTACGAGCAGTACTTC
CACRQAFPSYEQYF
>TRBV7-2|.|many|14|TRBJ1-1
TGTGCCAGCAACCCACACATTTCGAACACTGAAGCTTTCTTT
CASNPHISNTEAFF
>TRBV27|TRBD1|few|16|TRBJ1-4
TGTGCCAGCAGTTTAACAGGGGTCGGGGCTAATGAAAAACTGTTTTTT
CASSLTGVGANEKLFF
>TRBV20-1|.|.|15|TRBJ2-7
TGCAGTGCTGCTCCCCTAGCGTGGAGCTCCTACGAGCAGTACTTC
CSAAPLAWSSYEQYF
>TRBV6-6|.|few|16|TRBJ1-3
TGTGCCAGCAGTTCCGGGACAATGTTAACTGGAAACACCATATATTTT
CASSSGTMLTGNTIYF
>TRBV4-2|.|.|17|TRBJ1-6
TGTGCCAGCAGCCAAGATGTGAGGCAGGGTGATAATTCACCCCTCCACTTT
CASSQDVRQGDNSPLHF
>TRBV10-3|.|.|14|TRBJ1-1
TGTGCCATCAGTGGGGGACTGAACCCCGCTGAAGCTTTCTTT
CAISGGLNPAEAFF
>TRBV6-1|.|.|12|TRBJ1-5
TGTGCCAGCAGTGAAGGGCCACAGCCCCAGCATTTT
CASSEGPQPQHF
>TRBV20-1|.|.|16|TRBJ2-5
TGCAGTGTAGGACCCCTTGGGCTACTCAGGGGTGAGACCCAGTACTTC
CSVGPLGLLRGETQYF
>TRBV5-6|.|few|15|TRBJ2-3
TGTGCCAGCAGCTTGGACAAAACGAGCACAGATACGCAGTATTTT
CASSLDKTSTDTQYF
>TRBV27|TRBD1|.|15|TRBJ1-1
TGTGCCAGCAGTCCGAGACAGGGGCTGGATGATGAAGCTTTCTTT
CASSPRQGLDDEAFF
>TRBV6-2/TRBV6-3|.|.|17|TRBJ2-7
TGTGCCAGCAGTCGTCAGGGTTTCAGAGGCTTATCCTACGAGCAGTACTTC
CASSRQGFRGLSYEQYF
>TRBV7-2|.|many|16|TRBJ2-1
TGTGCCAGCAGCCCCATCTGGGGCGGGACCCCCAATGAGCAGTTCTTC
CASSPIWGGTPNEQFF